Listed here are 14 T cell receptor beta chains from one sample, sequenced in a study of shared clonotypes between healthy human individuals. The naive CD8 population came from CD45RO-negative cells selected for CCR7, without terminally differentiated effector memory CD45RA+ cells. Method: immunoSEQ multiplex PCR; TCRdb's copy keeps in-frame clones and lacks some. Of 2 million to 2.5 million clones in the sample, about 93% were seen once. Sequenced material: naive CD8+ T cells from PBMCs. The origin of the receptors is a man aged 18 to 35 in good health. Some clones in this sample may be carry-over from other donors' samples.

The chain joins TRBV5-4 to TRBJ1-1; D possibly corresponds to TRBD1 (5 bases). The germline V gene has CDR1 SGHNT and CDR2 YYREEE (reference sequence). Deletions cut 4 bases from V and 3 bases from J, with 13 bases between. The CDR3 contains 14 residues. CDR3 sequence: CASSEGPRDTEAFF. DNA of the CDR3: TGTGCCAGCAGCGAGGGGCCGCGGGACACTGAAGCTTTCTTT.

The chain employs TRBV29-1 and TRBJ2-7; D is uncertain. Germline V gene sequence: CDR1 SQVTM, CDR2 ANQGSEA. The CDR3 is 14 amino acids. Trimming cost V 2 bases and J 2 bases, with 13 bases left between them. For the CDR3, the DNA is TGCAGCGTTGAATATCCGGAGTTAACCTACGAGCAGTACTTC. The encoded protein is CSVEYPELTYEQYF.

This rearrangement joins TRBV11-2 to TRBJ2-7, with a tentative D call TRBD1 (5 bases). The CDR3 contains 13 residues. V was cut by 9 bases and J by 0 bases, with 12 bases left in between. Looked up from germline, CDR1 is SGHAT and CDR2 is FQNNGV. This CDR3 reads CASNDRFSYEQYF. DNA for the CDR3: TGTGCCAGTAACGACAGATTCTCCTACGAGCAGTACTTC.

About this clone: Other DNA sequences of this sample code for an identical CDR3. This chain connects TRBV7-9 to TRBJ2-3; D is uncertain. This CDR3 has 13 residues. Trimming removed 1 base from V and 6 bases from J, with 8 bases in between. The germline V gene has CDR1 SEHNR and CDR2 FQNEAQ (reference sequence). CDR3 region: CASSLGRADTQYF. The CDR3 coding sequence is TGTGCCAGCAGCTTAGGCCGGGCTGATACGCAGTATTTT.

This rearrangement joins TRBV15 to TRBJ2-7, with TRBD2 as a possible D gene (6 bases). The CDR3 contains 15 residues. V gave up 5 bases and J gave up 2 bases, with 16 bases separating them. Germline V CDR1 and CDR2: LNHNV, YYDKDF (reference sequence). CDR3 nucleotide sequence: TGTGCCACCAGCCCCCGGCGGGGCGGAACCTACGAGCAGTACTTC. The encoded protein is CATSPRRGGTYEQYF.

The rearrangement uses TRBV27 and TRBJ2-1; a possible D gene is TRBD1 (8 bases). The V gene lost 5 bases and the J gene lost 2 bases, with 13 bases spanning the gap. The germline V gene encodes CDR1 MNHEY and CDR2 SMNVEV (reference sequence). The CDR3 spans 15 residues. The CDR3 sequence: CASSPTGGAYNEQFF. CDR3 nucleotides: TGTGCCAGCAGTCCCACAGGGGGGGCCTACAATGAGCAGTTCTTC.

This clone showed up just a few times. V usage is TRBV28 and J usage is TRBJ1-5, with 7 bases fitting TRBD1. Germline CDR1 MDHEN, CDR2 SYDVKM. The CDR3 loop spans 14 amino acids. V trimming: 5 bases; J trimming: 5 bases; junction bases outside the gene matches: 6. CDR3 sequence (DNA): TGTGCCAGCAGTCCTAAGACAGGGCATCAGCCCCAGCATTTT. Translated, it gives CASSPKTGHQPQHF.

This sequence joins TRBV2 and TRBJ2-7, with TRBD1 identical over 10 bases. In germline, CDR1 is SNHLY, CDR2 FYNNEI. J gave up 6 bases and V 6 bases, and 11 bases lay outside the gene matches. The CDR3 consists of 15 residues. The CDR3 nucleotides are TGTGCCAGCAGGTCTGCCGGGACAGGGGTCCCCGAGCAGTACTTC. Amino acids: CASRSAGTGVPEQYF.

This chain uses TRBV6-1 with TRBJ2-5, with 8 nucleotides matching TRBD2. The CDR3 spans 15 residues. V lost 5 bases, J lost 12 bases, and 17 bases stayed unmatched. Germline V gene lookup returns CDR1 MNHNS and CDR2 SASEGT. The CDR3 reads CASSPLGRVNLPEYF. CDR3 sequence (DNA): TGTGCCAGCAGTCCACTCGGGAGGGTCAACCTGCCTGAGTACTTC.

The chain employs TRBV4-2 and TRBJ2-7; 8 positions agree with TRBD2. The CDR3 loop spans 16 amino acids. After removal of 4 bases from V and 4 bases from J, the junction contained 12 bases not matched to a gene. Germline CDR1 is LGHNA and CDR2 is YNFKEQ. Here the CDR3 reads CASSRVGGGEAYEQYF. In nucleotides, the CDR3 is TGTGCCAGCAGCCGAGTCGGGGGGGGAGAGGCGTACGAGCAGTACTTC.

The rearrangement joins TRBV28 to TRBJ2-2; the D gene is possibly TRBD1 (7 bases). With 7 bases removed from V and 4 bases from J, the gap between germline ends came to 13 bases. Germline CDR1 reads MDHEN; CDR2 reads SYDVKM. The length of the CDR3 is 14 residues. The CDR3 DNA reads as TGTGCCAGCATCCTTCAGGGGGGCACCGGGGAGCTGTTTTTT. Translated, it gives CASILQGGTGELFF.

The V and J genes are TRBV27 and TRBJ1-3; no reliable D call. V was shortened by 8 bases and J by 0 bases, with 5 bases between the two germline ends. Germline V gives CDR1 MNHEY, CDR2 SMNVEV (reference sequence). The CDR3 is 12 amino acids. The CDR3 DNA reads TGTGCCAGCGGGTACTCTGGAAACACCATATATTTT. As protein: CASGYSGNTIYF.

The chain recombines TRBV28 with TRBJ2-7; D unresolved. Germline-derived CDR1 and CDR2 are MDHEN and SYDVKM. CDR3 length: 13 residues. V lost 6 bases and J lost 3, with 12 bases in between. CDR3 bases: TGTGCCAGCAGACCCGGGTCTTACTACGAGCAGTACTTC. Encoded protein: CASRPGSYYEQYF.

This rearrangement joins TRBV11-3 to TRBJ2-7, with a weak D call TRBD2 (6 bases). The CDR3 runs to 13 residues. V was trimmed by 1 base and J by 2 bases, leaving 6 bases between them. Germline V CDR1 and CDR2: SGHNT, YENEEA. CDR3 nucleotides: TGTGCCAGCAGCTTAGGGACTACCTACGAGCAGTACTTC. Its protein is CASSLGTTYEQYF.